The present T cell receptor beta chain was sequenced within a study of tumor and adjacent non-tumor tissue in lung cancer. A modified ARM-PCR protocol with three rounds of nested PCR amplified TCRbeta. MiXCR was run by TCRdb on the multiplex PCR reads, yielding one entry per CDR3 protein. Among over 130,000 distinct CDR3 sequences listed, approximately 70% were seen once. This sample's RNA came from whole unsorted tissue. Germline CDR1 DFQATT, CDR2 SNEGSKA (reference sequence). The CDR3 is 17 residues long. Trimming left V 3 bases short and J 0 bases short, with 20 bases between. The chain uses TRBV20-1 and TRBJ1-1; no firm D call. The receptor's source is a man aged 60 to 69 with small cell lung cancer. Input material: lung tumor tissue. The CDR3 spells CSARDVQQRGMNTEAFF. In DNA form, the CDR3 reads TGCAGTGCTAGGGATGTTCAACAGAGAGGGATGAACACTGAAGCTTTCTTT.